A single sample is the source of the 30 T cell receptor beta chains below, sequenced in a study of cytomegalovirus exposure and HLA in healthy donors. Use of 60 Vbeta and 13 Jbeta primers characterized the PCR. Clones were read by immunoSEQ multiplex PCR, and TCRdb kept only the in-frame ones, dropping some. The sample comprises 150,000 to 200,000 clones, roughly 80% of which are singletons, and 1.5% to 2% rests with the top ten. The specimen was PBMCs. These receptors were collected from a human donor in good health.

This rearrangement joins TRBV7-2 to TRBJ2-7; D is unresolved. The CDR3 is 14 residues long. Germline CDR1 and CDR2: SGHTA and FQGNSA. V dropped 3 bases and J dropped 1 base, with 10 bases sitting between them. As DNA, the CDR3 is TGTGCCAGCAGCTTCCAGGTTTCTTCCTACGAGCAGTACTTC. Protein product: CASSFQVSSYEQYF.

The rearrangement joins TRBV4-3 to TRBJ2-7; 15 bases align to TRBD2. V lost 0 bases to trimming and J lost 4 bases; unmatched junction nucleotides: 7. There are 18 residues in the CDR3. Germline-derived CDR1 and CDR2 are LGHNA and YSLEER. The CDR3: CASSQEVRTSGGAYEQYF. DNA of the CDR3: TGCGCCAGCAGCCAAGAAGTTCGGACTAGCGGGGGGGCTTACGAGCAGTACTTC.

The rearrangement uses TRBV2 and TRBJ1-5; no firm D call. The length of the CDR3 is 13 residues. The V end lost 4 bases, the J end lost 5 bases, and 9 bases lay between the germline ends. Germline V CDR1 and CDR2: SNHLY, FYNNEI. CDR3 in amino acids: CASSVSLDQPQHF. Here the CDR3 DNA reads TGTGCCAGCAGTGTGAGTCTTGATCAGCCCCAGCATTTT.

The rearrangement joins TRBV29-1 to TRBJ1-2; 10 bases line up with TRBD1. The ends lost 6 bases at V and 3 bases at J; junction bases unmatched: 10. Germline V CDR1 and CDR2: SQVTM, ANQGSEA. The CDR3 contains 15 residues. The CDR3 loop is CSVTPEDRGHYGYTF. The CDR3 region has the DNA TGCAGCGTCACTCCGGAAGACAGGGGGCACTATGGCTACACCTTC.

The CDR3 region is CASSPRDRQETQYF. CDR3 DNA sequence: TGTGCCAGCAGCCCTCGGGACAGACAAGAGACCCAGTACTTC. This chain joins TRBV5-4 and TRBJ2-5, with 7 bases fitting TRBD1. Unmatched junction bases numbered 5, after V lost 4 bases and J lost 2 bases. The CDR3 has 14 amino acids. The germline CDR1 and CDR2 sequences are SGHNT and YYREEE (reference sequence).

In DNA form, the CDR3 reads TGTGCCACCAGCAGAGATTCAGAACCGGGACAGGCTGAAGCTTTCTTT. It codes for CATSRDSEPGQAEAFF. The rearrangement uses TRBV15 and TRBJ1-1; 8 bases are shared with TRBD1. The length of the CDR3 is 16 residues. The ends lost 0 bases at V and 6 bases at J; junction bases unmatched: 9. Germline V gives CDR1 LNHNV, CDR2 YYDKDF (reference sequence).

Only one count was recorded for this clone. This chain connects TRBV5-6 to TRBJ2-7; 7 bases line up with TRBD1. This CDR3 is built from 15 residues. Germline CDR1 is SGHDT and CDR2 is YYEEEE. Trimming took 6 bases from V and 2 from J; bases not matched to a gene: 11. The CDR3 DNA is TGTGCCAGCACTCGAAGGGTGCAGGGGGCCTACGAGCAGTACTTC. Protein sequence: CASTRRVQGAYEQYF.

This clone was counted a single time. At the DNA level, this CDR3 is encoded by other sequences in the same sample as well. V usage is TRBV11-3 and J usage is TRBJ2-7, with 8 bases lining up with TRBD1. CDR1 is SGHNT, CDR2 YENEEA, per germline. The junction had 6 bases not matched to a gene; V was cut back by 4 bases and J by 1 base. This CDR3 spans 15 amino acids. The CDR3 reads CASSSPDRVSYEQYF. In DNA, the CDR3 is TGTGCCAGCAGCTCCCCGGACAGGGTGTCCTACGAGCAGTACTTC.

V gene TRBV4-3 combines with J gene TRBJ1-1; 10 bases match TRBD1. Trimming at V came to 2 bases and at J to 6 bases, leaving 6 bases not matched to a gene. The CDR3 length is 15 residues. Germline-derived CDR1 and CDR2 are LGHNA and YSLEER. The CDR3 nucleotides read TGCGCCAGCAGCCAATGGTGGGGGACAGGGGCTGAAGCTTTCTTT. This codes for CASSQWWGTGAEAFF.

This clone was recorded a few times. V usage is TRBV7-2 and J usage is TRBJ2-7; 10 bases match TRBD1. CDR1 SGHTA and CDR2 FQGNSA come from the germline V gene. V trimming: 4 bases; J trimming: 4 bases; junction bases outside the gene matches: 4. The CDR3 runs 14 residues. The CDR3 here is CASSWDRGNYEQYF. The CDR3 DNA is TGTGCCAGCAGCTGGGACAGGGGAAATTACGAGCAGTACTTC.

The chain links TRBV11-3 to TRBJ1-1; a possible D gene is TRBD1 (5 bases). The CDR3 has 13 residues. In germline, CDR1 is SGHNT, CDR2 YENEEA. Trimming pared 5 bases from V and 7 bases from J, leaving 14 bases between. CDR3 amino acids: CASSPMGGSEAFF. CDR3 coding DNA: TGTGCCAGCAGCCCGATGGGGGGTAGTGAAGCTTTCTTT.

The CDR3 loop is CASRTTGGDYGYTF. The CDR3 DNA is TGTGCCAGCCGAACAACAGGGGGCGACTATGGCTACACCTTC. This chain uses TRBV6-5 with TRBJ1-2; 9 bases fit TRBD1. Looked up from germline, CDR1 is MNHEY and CDR2 is SVGAGI. Losses at the gene ends were 8 bases for V and 3 bases for J; bases not matched to a gene: 7. The CDR3 spans 14 residues.

Points on this clone: Other DNA sequences from this sample encode an identical CDR3 as well. The rearrangement joins TRBV9 to TRBJ1-3; TRBD1 agrees at 7 bases. In germline, CDR1 is SGDLS, CDR2 YYNGEE. The CDR3 has 12 amino acids. J gave up 7 bases and V 3 bases, and 1 base lay outside the gene matches. Here the CDR3 reads CASSGQGNTIYF. The DNA for the CDR3 is TGTGCCAGCAGCGGACAGGGCAACACCATATATTTT. The full variable domain, completed using reference TRBV9 and TRBJ1-3, is DSGVTQTPKHLITATGQRVTLRCSPRSGDLSVYWYQQSLDQGLQFLIQYYNGEERAKGNILERFSAQQFPDLHSELNLSSLELGDSALYFCASSGQGNTIYFGEGSWLTVV.

This clone appeared a single time. This chain links TRBV2 with TRBJ1-4, with 7 bases lining up with TRBD1. The length of the CDR3 is 15 residues. V dropped 6 bases and J dropped 7; count of bases not matched to a gene: 11. The germline CDR1 and CDR2 sequences are SNHLY and FYNNEI. CDR3 coding DNA: TGTGCCAGCAGCCGTCAGGGGGAGCAGCTTGAAAAACTGTTTTTT. Encoded protein: CASSRQGEQLEKLFF.

This clone appeared once. The chain employs TRBV9 and TRBJ2-1, with D tentatively TRBD2 (5 bases). V lost 0 bases to trimming and J lost 1 base, with 14 bases between them. The CDR3 runs 17 residues. CDR1 is SGDLS and CDR2 is YYNGEE in the germline V gene. In nucleotides, the CDR3 is TGTGCCAGCAGCGTAGCGGGATCGGGTTGGTCCTACAATGAGCAGTTCTTC. Translation: CASSVAGSGWSYNEQFF.

This clone was detected once. The chain combines TRBV4-3 with TRBJ2-5; D gene ambiguous. Germline CDR1 reads LGHNA; CDR2 reads YSLEER. CDR3 length: 15 amino acids. Between the trimmed V and J ends, which lost 0 bases and 0 bases, there was a span of 8 bases. CDR3 sequence (DNA): TGCGCCAGCAGCCAAGAAATAGCCGACCAAGAGACCCAGTACTTC. The encoded protein is CASSQEIADQETQYF.

The chain is built from TRBV4-1 and TRBJ2-2; 11 bases are a match to TRBD1. CDR3 size: 18 residues. V shed 4 bases and J 2 bases; nucleotides not matched to a gene: 9. Per the germline V gene, CDR1 is MGHRA and CDR2 is YSYEKL. The CDR3 region is CASSRHSGTGGNTGELFF. The CDR3 DNA follows: TGCGCCAGCAGCCGCCATTCCGGGACAGGGGGTAACACCGGGGAGCTGTTTTTT.

The gene calls are TRBV4-3 and TRBJ1-5; D is ambiguous. The CDR3 extends over 15 amino acids. CDR1 and CDR2 from the germline V gene are LGHNA and YSLEER. V gave up 2 bases and J gave up 2 bases, with 10 bases separating them. The DNA for the CDR3 is TGCGCCAGCAGCCAAAGTCTTTCGGGCAATCAGCCCCAGCATTTT. This encodes CASSQSLSGNQPQHF.

The chain uses TRBV18 and TRBJ1-6; a possible D gene is TRBD1 (5 bases). Trimming stripped 3 bases from V and 5 bases from J, with 11 bases between. The CDR3 runs 15 residues. CDR1 KGHSH and CDR2 LQKENI come from the germline V gene. The CDR3 is CASSPGGLNNSPLHF. CDR3 bases: TGTGCCAGCTCACCGGGGGGACTGAATAATTCACCCCTCCACTTT.

J is TRBJ1-5 and V is TRBV2; no reliable D call. Deletions cut 0 bases from V and 3 bases from J, with 9 bases between. The CDR3 totals 15 residues. The germline V gene has CDR1 SNHLY and CDR2 FYNNEI. The CDR3 loop reads CASSEARGFNQPQHF. For the CDR3, the DNA is TGTGCCAGCAGTGAAGCGCGGGGATTCAATCAGCCCCAGCATTTT.

The chain joins TRBV7-2 to TRBJ1-4; D unresolved. Trimming shortened V by 2 bases and J by 10 bases, and 17 bases separated the two germline ends. Germline V gene lookup returns CDR1 SGHTA and CDR2 FQGNSA. CDR3 length: 15 residues. CDR3 residues: CASSLLDYGSAKLFF. CDR3 DNA sequence: TGTGCCAGCAGCTTATTGGACTACGGCAGCGCAAAACTGTTTTTT.

The chain has TRBV19 and TRBJ1-6, with 8 bases matching TRBD1. Per germline, CDR1 LNHDA and CDR2 SQIVND (reference sequence). Trimming cost V 3 bases and J 7 bases; bases outside gene matches: 2. This CDR3 is 14 amino acids long. The CDR3 bases are TGTGCCAGTAGTATTTCAGGGGGCAATTCACCCCTCCACTTT. Its protein product is CASSISGGNSPLHF.

This chain joins TRBV25-1 and TRBJ2-2; D is unresolved. Germline V lookup: CDR1 MGHDK, CDR2 SYGVNS. This CDR3 comprises 13 residues. The germline V and J ends were trimmed by 4 bases and 1 base, with 4 bases remaining between them. CDR3 protein: CASSALNTGELFF. The CDR3 nucleotides read TGTGCCAGCAGTGCCCTGAACACCGGGGAGCTGTTTTTT. The variable domain in full, with the rest retrieved from reference TRBV25-1 and TRBJ2-2, is EADIYQTPRYLVIGTGKKITLECSQTMGHDKMYWYQQDPGMELHLIHYSYGVNSTEKGDLSSESTVSRIRTEHFPLTLESARPSHTSQYLCASSALNTGELFFGEGSRLTVL.

V gene TRBV19 combines with J gene TRBJ1-3; D is uncertain. V shed 6 bases and J shed 0 bases, with 12 bases lying between them. The V gene's germline CDR1 is LNHDA and CDR2 SQIVND (reference sequence). This CDR3 has 15 residues. DNA for the CDR3: TGTGCCAGTAGAGACCCCGGACTCTCTGGAAACACCATATATTTT. Its translation: CASRDPGLSGNTIYF.

The J gene is TRBJ1-1, the V gene TRBV6-1; 9 bases agree with TRBD1. CDR1 and CDR2 (germline): MNHNS, SASEGT. The CDR3 is 14 amino acids. V was clipped by 6 bases and J by 6 bases; unmatched bases: 8. The CDR3 here is CASSRDRALPEAFF. For the CDR3, the DNA is TGTGCCAGCAGCCGGGACAGGGCTCTCCCTGAAGCTTTCTTT.

The chain uses TRBV12-5 and TRBJ1-5; TRBD1 aligns across 9 bases. Germline-derived CDR1 and CDR2 are LGHNT and FRNRAP. V trimming: 5 bases; J trimming: 7 bases; junction bases outside the gene matches: 6. This CDR3 spans 14 amino acids. The CDR3 region is CASGITGGGQPQHF. Here the CDR3 DNA reads TGTGCTAGTGGTATCACAGGGGGCGGACAGCCCCAGCATTTT.

The chain carries TRBV7-2 and TRBJ2-6; D not resolved. This CDR3 region has 15 residues. Trimming took 1 base from V and 0 from J, leaving 4 bases between them. Looked up from germline, CDR1 is SGHTA and CDR2 is FQGNSA. Here the CDR3 reads CASSLDSSGANVLTF. The DNA of the CDR3 is TGTGCCAGCAGCTTAGACAGCTCTGGGGCCAACGTCCTGACTTTC.

The chain recombines TRBV19 with TRBJ1-5; D might be TRBD1 (5 bases). CDR1 is LNHDA and CDR2 is SQIVND in the germline V gene (reference sequence). The CDR3 totals 13 residues. Trimming took 8 bases from V and 6 from J, leaving 14 bases between them. This CDR3 is CASQPGFRQPQHF. The CDR3 DNA sequence: TGTGCCAGTCAACCAGGGTTTCGTCAGCCCCAGCATTTT.

This chain links TRBV11-2 with TRBJ2-7; a possible D gene is TRBD2 (6 bases). The CDR3 is 15 amino acids. V lost 5 bases to trimming and J lost 3 bases, with 17 bases between them. Germline CDR1 is SGHAT and CDR2 is FQNNGV. In DNA form, the CDR3 reads TGTGCCAGCAGCCCGATCGGGGACTCCAACTACGAGCAGTACTTC. Translating gives CASSPIGDSNYEQYF. Full variable domain (rest looked up from reference TRBV11-2 and TRBJ2-7): EAGVAQSPRYKIIEKRQSVAFWCNPISGHATLYWYQQILGQGPKLLIQFQNNGVVDDSQLPKDRFSAERLKGVDSTLKIQPAKLEDSAVYLCASSPIGDSNYEQYFGPGTRLTVT.

A single count supports this clone. V and J are TRBV4-1 and TRBJ2-3; TRBD1 matches 7 bases. This CDR3 has 16 residues. The J segment lost 3 bases and the V segment lost 3 bases, leaving 9 bases of the junction unmatched. Germline-derived CDR1 and CDR2 are MGHRA and YSYEKL. In nucleotides, the CDR3 is TGCGCCAGCAGCCACCCAAGACAGGGTGGTACAGATACGCAGTATTTT. This encodes CASSHPRQGGTDTQYF.